These T cell receptor beta chains were read from a single sample in a study of blood T cell repertoires in COVID-19. The repertoire was sequenced with immunoSEQ multiplex PCR; TCRdb's copy has only in-frame clones and lacks some. Here the sample spans under 300,000 clones, approximately 89% being singletons. Sequenced: PBMCs or T cells enriched from blood (not recorded which). Receptor source: a woman aged 60-75 years who had recovered from COVID-19. Both conserved end residues are part of each CDR3. The D gene is left open where the match is weak. Size is omitted from some rows. Given values are once, few, many or a class for expanded clones.

TRBV5-1	-	TRBJ1-2	-	CASSSGPNTHYGYTF	TGCGCCAGCAGCTCAGGCCCCAATACTCACTATGGCTACACCTTC
TRBV5-1	TRBD1	TRBJ1-1	-	CASSLARQGNTEAFF	TGCGCCAGCAGCTTAGCCCGACAGGGGAACACTGAAGCTTTCTTT
TRBV6-5	TRBD2	TRBJ2-7	once	CASKTSGGSYEQYF	TGTGCCAGCAAGACTAGCGGGGGATCCTACGAGCAGTACTTC
TRBV5-1	-	TRBJ1-6	-	CASSLVAGDNSPLHF	TGCGCCAGCAGCTTGGTAGCAGGGGACAATTCACCCCTCCACTTT
TRBV27	-	TRBJ2-1	-	CASSSFRVNEQFF	TGTGCCAGCAGTTCCTTCAGGGTCAATGAGCAGTTCTTC
TRBV19	-	TRBJ1-5	-	CASFSGGELWNQPQHF	TGTGCCAGCTTCTCCGGGGGAGAATTATGGAATCAGCCCCAGCATTTT
TRBV7-9	-	TRBJ1-6	-	CASTDGINSPLHF	TGTGCCAGCACAGACGGGATTAATTCACCCCTCCACTTT
TRBV6-1	-	TRBJ2-1	-	CASSELGTGLQFF	TGTGCCAGCAGTGAATTGGGGACTGGACTGCAGTTCTTC
TRBV11-2	-	TRBJ1-3	-	CASSLVAGSGNTIYF	TGTGCCAGCAGCTTAGTCGCGGGTTCTGGAAACACCATATATTTT
TRBV9	-	TRBJ2-4	once	CASSEGLAKNIQYF	TGTGCCAGCAGCGAGGGACTAGCCAAAAACATTCAGTACTTC
TRBV28	TRBD1	TRBJ2-7	once	CASSFSGTGSNEQYF	TGTGCCAGCAGTTTCTCCGGGACAGGGTCCAACGAGCAGTACTTC
TRBV18	-	TRBJ1-1	-	CASSLLTALNTEAFF	TGTGCCAGCTCACTTCTGACAGCTCTAAACACTGAAGCTTTCTTT
TRBV24-1	TRBD2	TRBJ2-2	-	CATTGTSGRDTGELFF	TGTGCCACCACCGGGACTAGCGGGAGGGACACCGGGGAGCTGTTTTTT
TRBV10-1	TRBD2	TRBJ2-5	once	CASSEGLAGGLETQYF	TGCGCCAGCAGTGAAGGTCTAGCGGGGGGGTTAGAGACCCAGTACTTC
TRBV5-1	TRBD2	TRBJ2-2	-	CASSLATSGGPGELFF	TGCGCCAGCAGCTTGGCGACTAGCGGGGGACCCGGGGAGCTGTTTTTT
TRBV30	TRBD2	TRBJ2-1	-	CAWSQGLAGGNEQFF	TGTGCCTGGAGTCAAGGACTAGCGGGAGGAAATGAGCAGTTCTTC
TRBV28	TRBD1	TRBJ2-1	-	CASSLPGTGVHEQFF	TGTGCCAGCAGTTTACCCGGGACAGGGGTCCATGAGCAGTTCTTC
TRBV2	TRBD1	TRBJ2-7	-	CASSTPTVGTAYEQYF	TGTGCCAGCTCTACCCCCACCGTCGGGACAGCTTACGAGCAGTACTTC
TRBV11-2	-	TRBJ2-7	-	CASSLDSMVWRKVYEQYF	TGTGCCAGCAGCTTAGATTCTATGGTCTGGCGGAAGGTCTACGAGCAGTACTTC
TRBV6-1	-	TRBJ2-4	-	CASSDTGGWSKNIQYF	TGTGCCAGCAGTGATACAGGAGGGTGGTCCAAAAACATTCAGTACTTC
TRBV18	-	TRBJ2-2	-	CASSNQGPNTGELFF	TGTGCCAGCTCAAATCAGGGGCCGAACACCGGGGAGCTGTTTTTT
TRBV6-1	-	TRBJ1-1	-	CASSDWERAFF	TGTGCCAGCAGTGATTGGGAGCGGGCTTTCTTT
TRBV4-1	-	TRBJ1-4	-	CASSQSGTTGEKLFF	TGCGCCAGCAGCCAATCCGGGACAACTGGAGAAAAACTGTTTTTT